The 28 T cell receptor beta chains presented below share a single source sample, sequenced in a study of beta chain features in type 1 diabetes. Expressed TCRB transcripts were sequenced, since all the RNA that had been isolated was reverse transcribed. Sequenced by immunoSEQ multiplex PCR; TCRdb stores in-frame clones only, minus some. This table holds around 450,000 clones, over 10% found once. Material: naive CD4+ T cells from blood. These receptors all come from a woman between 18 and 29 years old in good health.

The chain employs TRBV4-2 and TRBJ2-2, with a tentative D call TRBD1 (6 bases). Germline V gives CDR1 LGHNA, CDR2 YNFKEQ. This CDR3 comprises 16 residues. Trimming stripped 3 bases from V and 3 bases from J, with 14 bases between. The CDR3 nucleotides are TGTGCCAGCAGCCAGGGCACAGGGTCATACACCGGGGAGCTGTTTTTT. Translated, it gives CASSQGTGSYTGELFF.

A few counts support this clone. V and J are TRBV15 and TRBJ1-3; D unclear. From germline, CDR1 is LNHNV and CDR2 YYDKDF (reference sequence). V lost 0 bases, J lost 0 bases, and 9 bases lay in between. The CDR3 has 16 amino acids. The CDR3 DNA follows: TGTGCCACCAGCAGAGATAAAACAGACTCTGGAAACACCATATATTTT. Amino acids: CATSRDKTDSGNTIYF.

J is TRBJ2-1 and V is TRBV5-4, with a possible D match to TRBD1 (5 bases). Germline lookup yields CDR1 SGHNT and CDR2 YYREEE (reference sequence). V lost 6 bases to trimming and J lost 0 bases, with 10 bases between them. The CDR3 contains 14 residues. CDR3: CASNRDSSYNEQFF. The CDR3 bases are TGTGCCAGCAACCGAGACAGCTCCTACAATGAGCAGTTCTTC.

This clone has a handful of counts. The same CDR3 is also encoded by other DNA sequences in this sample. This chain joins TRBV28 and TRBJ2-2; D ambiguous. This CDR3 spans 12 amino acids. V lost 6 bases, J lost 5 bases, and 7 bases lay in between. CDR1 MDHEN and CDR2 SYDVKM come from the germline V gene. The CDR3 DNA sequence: TGTGCCAGCAGCCTCAGTACCGGGGAGCTGTTTTTT. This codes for CASSLSTGELFF.

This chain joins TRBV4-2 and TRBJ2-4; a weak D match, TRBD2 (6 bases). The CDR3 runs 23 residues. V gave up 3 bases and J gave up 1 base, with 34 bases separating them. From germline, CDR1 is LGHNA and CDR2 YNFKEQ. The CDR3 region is CASSHLKGGTDDHVVGAKNIQYF. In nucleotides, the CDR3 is TGTGCCAGCAGCCATCTCAAGGGCGGGACGGATGATCACGTCGTAGGGGCCAAAAACATTCAGTACTTC.

The CDR3 sequence is CATSPQGALGYTF. CDR3 bases: TGTGCCACCTCTCCACAGGGGGCCCTTGGCTACACCTTC. V usage is TRBV2 and J usage is TRBJ1-2; 9 bases map to TRBD1. This CDR3 contains 13 residues. With 10 bases clipped from V and 7 bases from J, the junction kept 10 bases outside the gene matches. CDR1 is SNHLY, CDR2 FYNNEI, per germline.

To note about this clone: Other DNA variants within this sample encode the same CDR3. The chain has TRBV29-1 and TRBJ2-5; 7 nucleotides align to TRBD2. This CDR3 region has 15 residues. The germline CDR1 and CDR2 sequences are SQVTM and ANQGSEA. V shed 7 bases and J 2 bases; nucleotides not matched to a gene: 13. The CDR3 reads CSGEGSGGRQETQYF. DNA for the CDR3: TGCAGCGGTGAGGGGTCGGGAGGCCGACAAGAGACCCAGTACTTC.

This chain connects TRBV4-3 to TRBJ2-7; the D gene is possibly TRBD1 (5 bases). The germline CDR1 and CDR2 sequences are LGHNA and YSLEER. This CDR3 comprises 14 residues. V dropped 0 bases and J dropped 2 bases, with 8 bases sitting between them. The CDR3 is CASSQDGRAYEQYF. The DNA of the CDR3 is TGCGCCAGCAGCCAAGATGGCAGGGCCTACGAGCAGTACTTC.

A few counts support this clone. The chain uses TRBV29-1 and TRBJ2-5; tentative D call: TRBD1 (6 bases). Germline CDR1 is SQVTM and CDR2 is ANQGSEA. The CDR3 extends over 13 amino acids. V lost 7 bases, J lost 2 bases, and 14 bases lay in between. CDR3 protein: CSARDTRQETQYF. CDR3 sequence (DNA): TGCAGCGCAAGGGACACCCGACAAGAGACCCAGTACTTC.

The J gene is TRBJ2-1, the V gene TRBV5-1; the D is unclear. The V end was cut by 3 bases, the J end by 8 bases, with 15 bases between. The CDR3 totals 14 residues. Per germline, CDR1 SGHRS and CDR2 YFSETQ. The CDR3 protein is CASSSKDGVYEQFF. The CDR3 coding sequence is TGCGCCAGCAGCTCAAAAGATGGCGTCTATGAGCAGTTCTTC. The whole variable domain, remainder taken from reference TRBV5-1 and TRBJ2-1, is KAGVTQTPRYLIKTRGQQVTLSCSPISGHRSVSWYQQTPGQGLQFLFEYFSETQRNKGNFPGRFSGRQFSNSRSEMNVSTLELGDSALYLCASSSKDGVYEQFFGPGTRLTVL.

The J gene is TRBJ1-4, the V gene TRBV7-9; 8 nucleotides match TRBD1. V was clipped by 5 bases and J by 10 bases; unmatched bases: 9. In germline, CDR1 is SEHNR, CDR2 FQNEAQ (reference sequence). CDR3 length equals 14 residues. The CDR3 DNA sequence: TGTGCCAGCAGCCCTACGGACAGGGCTGGAAAACTGTTTTTT. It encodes CASSPTDRAGKLFF. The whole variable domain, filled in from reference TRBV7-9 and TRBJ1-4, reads DTGVSQNPRHKITKRGQNVTFRCDPISEHNRLYWYRQTLGQGPEFLTYFQNEAQLEKSRLLSDRFSAERPKGSFSTLEIQRTEQGDSAMYLCASSPTDRAGKLFFGSGTQLSVL.

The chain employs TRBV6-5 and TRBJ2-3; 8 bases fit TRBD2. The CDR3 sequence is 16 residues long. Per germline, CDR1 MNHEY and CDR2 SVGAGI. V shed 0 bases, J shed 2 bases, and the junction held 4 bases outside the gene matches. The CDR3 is CASSYSIAGPTDTQYF. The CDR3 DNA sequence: TGTGCCAGCAGTTACTCCATAGCGGGACCCACAGATACGCAGTATTTT.

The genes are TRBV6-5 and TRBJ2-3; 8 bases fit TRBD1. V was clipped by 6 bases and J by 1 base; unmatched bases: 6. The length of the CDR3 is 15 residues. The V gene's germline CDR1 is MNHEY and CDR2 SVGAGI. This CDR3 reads CASRSDRGRTDTQYF. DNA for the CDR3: TGTGCCAGCAGATCCGACAGGGGACGCACAGATACGCAGTATTTT.

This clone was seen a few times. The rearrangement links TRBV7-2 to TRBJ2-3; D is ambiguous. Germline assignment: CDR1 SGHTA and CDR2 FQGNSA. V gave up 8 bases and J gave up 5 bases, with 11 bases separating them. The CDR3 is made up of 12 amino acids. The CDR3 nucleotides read TGTGCCAGCGGCTCACATAGAGATACGCAGTATTTT. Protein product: CASGSHRDTQYF. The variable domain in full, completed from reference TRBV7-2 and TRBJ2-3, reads GAGVSQSPSNKVTEKGKDVELRCDPISGHTALYWYRQSLGQGLEFLIYFQGNSAPDKSGLPSDRFSAERTGGSVSTLTIQRTQQEDSAVYLCASGSHRDTQYFGPGTRLTVL.

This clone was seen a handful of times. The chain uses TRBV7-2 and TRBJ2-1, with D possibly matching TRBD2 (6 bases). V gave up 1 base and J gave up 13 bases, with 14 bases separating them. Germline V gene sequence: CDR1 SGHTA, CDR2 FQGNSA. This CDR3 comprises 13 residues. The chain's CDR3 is CASSLVWGEDQFF. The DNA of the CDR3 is TGTGCCAGCAGCTTAGTTTGGGGGGAGGATCAGTTCTTC.

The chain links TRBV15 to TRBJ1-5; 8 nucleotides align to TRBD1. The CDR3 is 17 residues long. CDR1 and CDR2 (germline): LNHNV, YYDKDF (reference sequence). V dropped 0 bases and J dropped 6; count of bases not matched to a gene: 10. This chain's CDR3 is CATSREGGQEVGQPQHF. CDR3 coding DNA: TGTGCCACCAGCAGAGAGGGGGGACAGGAGGTCGGTCAGCCCCAGCATTTT.

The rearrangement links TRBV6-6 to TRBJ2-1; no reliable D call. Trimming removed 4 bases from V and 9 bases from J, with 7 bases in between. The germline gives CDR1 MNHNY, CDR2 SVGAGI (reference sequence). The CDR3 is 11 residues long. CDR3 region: CASSLRSEQFF. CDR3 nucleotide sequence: TGTGCCAGCAGTTTGCGGTCTGAGCAGTTCTTC.

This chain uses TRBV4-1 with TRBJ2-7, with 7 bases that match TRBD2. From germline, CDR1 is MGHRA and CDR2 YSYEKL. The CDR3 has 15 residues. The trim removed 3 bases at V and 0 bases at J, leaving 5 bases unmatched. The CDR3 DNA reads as TGCGCCAGCAGCCAGTCCTGGGGGGGCTCCTACGAGCAGTACGTC. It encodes CASSQSWGGSYEQYV.

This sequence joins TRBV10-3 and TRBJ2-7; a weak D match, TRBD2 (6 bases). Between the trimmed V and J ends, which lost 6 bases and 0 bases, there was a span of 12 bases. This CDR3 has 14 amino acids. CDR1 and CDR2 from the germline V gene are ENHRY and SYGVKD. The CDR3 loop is CAIRRTTNSYEQYF. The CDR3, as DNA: TGTGCCATCAGGAGGACTACTAACTCCTACGAGCAGTACTTC.

Here the CDR3 DNA reads TGCGCCAGCAGCTTCGGAGACAGCTCCTACAATGAGCAGTTCTTC. Amino acids: CASSFGDSSYNEQFF. The chain employs TRBV5-1 and TRBJ2-1; TRBD1 is a possible D gene (5 bases). With 2 bases removed from V and 0 bases from J, the gap between germline ends came to 9 bases. CDR3 length: 15 residues. Germline CDR1 reads SGHRS; CDR2 reads YFSETQ.

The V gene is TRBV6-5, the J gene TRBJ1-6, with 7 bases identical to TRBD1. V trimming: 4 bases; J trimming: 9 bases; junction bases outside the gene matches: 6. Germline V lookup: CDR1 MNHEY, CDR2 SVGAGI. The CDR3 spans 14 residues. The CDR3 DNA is TGTGCCAGCAGTTTGTTTGACAGGGCTTCACCCCTCCACTTT. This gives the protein CASSLFDRASPLHF.

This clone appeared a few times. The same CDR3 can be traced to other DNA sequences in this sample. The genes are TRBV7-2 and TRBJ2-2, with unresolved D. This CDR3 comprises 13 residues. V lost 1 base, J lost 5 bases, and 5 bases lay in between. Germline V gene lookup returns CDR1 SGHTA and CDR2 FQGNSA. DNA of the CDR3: TGTGCCAGCAGCTTAGTGAGAACCGGGGAGCTGTTTTTT. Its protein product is CASSLVRTGELFF.

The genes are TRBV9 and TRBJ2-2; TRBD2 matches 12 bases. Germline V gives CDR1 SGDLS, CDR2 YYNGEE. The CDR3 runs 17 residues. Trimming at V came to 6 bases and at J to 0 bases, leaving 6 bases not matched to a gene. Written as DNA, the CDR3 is TGTGCCAGCACGCCGAGACTAGCGGGAGCGAACACCGGGGAGCTGTTTTTT. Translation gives CASTPRLAGANTGELFF.

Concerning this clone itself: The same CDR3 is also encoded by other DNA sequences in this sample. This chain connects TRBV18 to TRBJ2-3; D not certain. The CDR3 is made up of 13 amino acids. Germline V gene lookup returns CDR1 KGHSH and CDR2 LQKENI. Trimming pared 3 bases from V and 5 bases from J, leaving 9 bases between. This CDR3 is CASSPPSGDTQYF. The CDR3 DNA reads TGTGCCAGCTCACCCCCCTCCGGAGATACGCAGTATTTT.

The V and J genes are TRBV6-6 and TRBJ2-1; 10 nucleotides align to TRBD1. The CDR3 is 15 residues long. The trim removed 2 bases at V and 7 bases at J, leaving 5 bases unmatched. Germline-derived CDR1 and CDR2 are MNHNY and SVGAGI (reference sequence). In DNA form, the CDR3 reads TGTGCCAGCAGTTACAGACAGGGGGCGGGAAATGAGCAGTTCTTC. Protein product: CASSYRQGAGNEQFF.

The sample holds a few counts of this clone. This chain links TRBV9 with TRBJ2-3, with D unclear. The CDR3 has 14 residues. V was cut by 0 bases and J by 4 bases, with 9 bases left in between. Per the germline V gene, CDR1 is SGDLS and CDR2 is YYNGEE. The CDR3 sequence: CASSVAAAPDTQYF. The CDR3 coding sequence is TGTGCCAGCAGCGTAGCAGCAGCTCCAGATACGCAGTATTTT.

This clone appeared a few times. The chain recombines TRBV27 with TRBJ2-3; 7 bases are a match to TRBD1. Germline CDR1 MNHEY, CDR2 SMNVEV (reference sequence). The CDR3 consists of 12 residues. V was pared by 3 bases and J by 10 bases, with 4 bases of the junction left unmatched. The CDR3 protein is CASSFPGGAQYF. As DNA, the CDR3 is TGTGCCAGCAGTTTCCCAGGGGGTGCGCAGTATTTT.

The CDR3 sequence is CASSQDLDTQYF. The CDR3 DNA is TGTGCCAGCAGCCAAGATTTAGATACGCAGTATTTT. The chain couples TRBV14 to TRBJ2-3; no definite D call. The CDR3 extends over 12 amino acids. The germline CDR1 and CDR2 sequences are SGHDN and FVKESK. V gave up 0 bases and J gave up 5 bases, with 3 bases separating them.